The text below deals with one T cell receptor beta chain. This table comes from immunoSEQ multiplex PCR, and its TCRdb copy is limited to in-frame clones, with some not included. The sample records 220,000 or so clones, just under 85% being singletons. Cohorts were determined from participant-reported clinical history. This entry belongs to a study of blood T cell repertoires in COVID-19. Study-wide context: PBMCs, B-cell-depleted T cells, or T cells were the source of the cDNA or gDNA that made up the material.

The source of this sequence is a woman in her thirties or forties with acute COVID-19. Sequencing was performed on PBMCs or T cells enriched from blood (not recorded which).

For the CDR3, the DNA is TGCGCCAGCAGCCAAAAAAAGGCCCCCGCGGGCACTGAAGCTTTCTTT. It translates to CASSQKKAPAGTEAFF. The chain couples TRBV4-1 to TRBJ1-1; D not resolved. The V end was cut by 2 bases, the J end by 4 bases, with 17 bases between. Germline CDR1 reads MGHRA; CDR2 reads YSYEKL. CDR3 length: 16 amino acids.